This passage covers 6 T cell receptor beta chains from one sample sequenced in a study of T cells expressing NK-cell markers (dated by TCRdb to 2018 to 2020). Receptor amplification or capture employed 5' RACE. Sequenced on an Illumina HiSeq 2000. The reads were reprocessed in TCRdb, with one entry per CDR3 protein sequence and no accompanying DNA. The sample table records 400,000 to 500,000 distinct CDR3 sequences. The ten largest clones add up to more than 7% of the sample. The source material was blood T cells: a sorted CD56 or NKG2C T cell subset, CD4+ or CD8+ T cells, or bulk PBMC T cells (not recorded which). All receptors derive from a woman aged 18 to 75 in good health.

The chain is built from TRBV6-1 and TRBJ2-7; without DNA, the TCRdb call of TRBD1 cannot be checked. Germline-derived CDR1 and CDR2 are MNHNS and SASEGT. CDR3 size: 14 residues. CDR3 loop: CASSFQGSTYEQYF.

V and J are TRBV7-2 and TRBJ2-7; TCRdb's D call, TRBD2, is unchecked because there is no DNA. The CDR3 is 15 amino acids. CDR1 SGHTA and CDR2 FQGNSA come from the germline V gene. CDR3 loop: CASSSSLAGVHEQYF.

The chain links TRBV5-4 to TRBJ2-2; TCRdb's D gene call, TRBD1, goes unchecked for lack of DNA. The germline gives CDR1 SGHNT, CDR2 YYREEE (reference sequence). The CDR3 sequence is 16 residues long. The CDR3 loop is CASSLDVLANTGELFF.

The genes are TRBV11-3 and TRBJ2-3; TCRdb's D call of TRBD1 is untestable without DNA. Germline CDR1 is SGHNT and CDR2 is YENEEA. CDR3 size: 17 residues. The CDR3 loop is CASSLTGTKPSTDTQYF. Filled out from reference TRBV11-3 and TRBJ2-3, the complete variable domain reads EAGVVQSPRYKIIEKKQPVAFWCNPISGHNTLYWYLQNLGQGPELLIRYENEEAVDDSQLPKDRFSAERLKGVDSTLKIQPAELGDSAVYLCASSLTGTKPSTDTQYFGPGTRLTVL.

This chain connects TRBV20-1 to TRBJ2-3; TCRdb indicates TRBD2, and absent DNA this call remains unverified. The CDR3 is 17 residues long. Germline CDR1 DFQATT, CDR2 SNEGSKA (reference sequence). The CDR3 sequence: CSARGTSGASSTDTQYF.

This rearrangement joins TRBV20-1 to TRBJ1-3. The V gene's germline CDR1 is DFQATT and CDR2 SNEGSKA (reference sequence). There are 11 residues in the CDR3. CDR3 loop: CSATSGNTIYF.